This TCR beta chain is from a study of metastatic and nonmetastatic thyroid tumors. Study in general: Comparative analysis of repertoires was undertaken across blood and tumor or nodule tissue obtained from malignant and benign thyroid patients.

Study-wide results and caveats: Reported TCR beta diversity, measured in blood and tumor, was significantly higher for malignant thyroid tumors than for benign nodules.

Comments on this clone: The antigen is not known.

Original handling: The study's classifier, a distant-metastasis tool for papillary thyroid cancer, was built using CDR3 differences across clinicopathological groups. TCRdb re-analyzed the PCR reads through MiXCR. For this entry, the V and J calls and clone size follow TCRdb and not the study's own pipeline. Of some 24,000 clones in the sample, approximately 21% were seen once. Each patient came to thyroid surgery without any prior treatment (of any kind). Material: blood. This sequence originates from a male donor with papillary thyroid cancer or a benign thyroid nodule (not recorded which). Some clones in this sample may be carry-over from other donors' samples.

In nucleotides, the CDR3 is TGTGCCAGCACACCCGGGACTACCAACTCCTACGAGCAGTACTTC. Encoded protein: CASTPGTTNSYEQYF. The rearrangement links TRBV6-1 to TRBJ2-7; 7 bases are a match to TRBD2. Germline CDR1 MNHNS, CDR2 SASEGT. The junction had 9 bases not matched to a gene; V was cut back by 7 bases and J by 0 bases. CDR3 size: 15 residues.